This T cell receptor (beta chain) stems from a study of Graves' ophthalmopathy and Graves' hyperthyroidism. Study-level information: The stable label applied to hyperthyroidism with no ophthalmopathy within 18 months of follow-up.

No donor had other autoimmune disease, uncontrolled infection, pregnancy or lactation. The evidence that diagnosis relied on was clinical symptoms, serum thyroxine, TRAb, thyroid ultrasound and orbital computed tomography. The study, taken as a whole, reports: Researchers report that a 13-signature model separated ophthalmopathy from stable hyperthyroidism, posting about 88% sensitivity and roughly 80% specificity.

The V gene's germline CDR1 is SGHTA and CDR2 FQGNSA. This CDR3 is built from 17 residues. V shed 1 base and J 9 bases; nucleotides not matched to a gene: 12. Comment on this clonotype: Its cognate antigen is unknown.

Transcripts of RNA were the source for amplifying TCR beta CDR3 regions. HTBI primers were employed in first-round RT-PCR, then a second-round multiplex PCR followed. TCRdb fed the multiplex PCR reads into MiXCR, producing one record per CDR3 protein. The profile shows over a million distinct CDR3 sequences, 35% to 40% of them singletons. The sequenced sample consisted of peripheral blood or thyroid tissue (not recorded which). The chain recombines TRBV7-2 with TRBJ1-5; 10 positions agree with TRBD1. The sequence was collected from an adult man with Graves' hyperthyroidism. The CDR3 bases are TGTGCCAGCAGCTTAGTCCGGGGACAGGGGCCTGTATGGCCCCAGCATTTT. Protein product: CASSLVRGQGPVWPQHF.